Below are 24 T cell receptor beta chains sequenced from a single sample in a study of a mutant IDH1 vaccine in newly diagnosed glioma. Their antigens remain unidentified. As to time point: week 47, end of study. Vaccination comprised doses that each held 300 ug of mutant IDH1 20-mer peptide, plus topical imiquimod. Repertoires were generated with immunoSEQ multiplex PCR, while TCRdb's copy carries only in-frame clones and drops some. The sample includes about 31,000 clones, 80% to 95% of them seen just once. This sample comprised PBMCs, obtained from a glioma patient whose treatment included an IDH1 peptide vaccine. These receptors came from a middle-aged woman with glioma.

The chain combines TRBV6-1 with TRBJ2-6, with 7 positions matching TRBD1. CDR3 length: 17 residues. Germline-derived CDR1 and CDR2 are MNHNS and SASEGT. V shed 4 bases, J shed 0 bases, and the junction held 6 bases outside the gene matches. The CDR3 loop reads CASSGTGRTSGANVLTF. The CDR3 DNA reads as TGTGCCAGCAGTGGGACAGGTCGAACCTCTGGGGCCAACGTCCTGACTTTC.

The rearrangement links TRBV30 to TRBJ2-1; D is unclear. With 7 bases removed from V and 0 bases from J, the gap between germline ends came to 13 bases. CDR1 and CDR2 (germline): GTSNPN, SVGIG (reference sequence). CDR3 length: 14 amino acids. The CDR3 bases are TGTGCCTTTATCGACTCGAACTCCTACAATGAGCAGTTCTTC. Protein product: CAFIDSNSYNEQFF.

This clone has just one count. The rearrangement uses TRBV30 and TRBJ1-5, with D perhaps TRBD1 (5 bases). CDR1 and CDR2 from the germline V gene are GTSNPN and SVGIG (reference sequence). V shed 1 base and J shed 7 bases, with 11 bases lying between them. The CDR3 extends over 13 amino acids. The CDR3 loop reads CAWSDGAGQPQHF. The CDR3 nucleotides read TGTGCCTGGAGTGATGGGGCAGGGCAGCCCCAGCATTTT.

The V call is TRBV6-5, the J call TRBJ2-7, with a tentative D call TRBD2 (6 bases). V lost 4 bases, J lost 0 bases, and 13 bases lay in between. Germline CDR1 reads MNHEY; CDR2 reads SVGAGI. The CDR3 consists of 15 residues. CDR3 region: CASSSPLGGSYEQYF. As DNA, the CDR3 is TGTGCCAGCAGTTCCCCCTTGGGGGGCTCCTACGAGCAGTACTTC.

The CDR3 bases are TGTGCCAGCAGCCCACTAGGGGAGGGGGCGTTTAATTCACCCCTCCACTTT. Translation: CASSPLGEGAFNSPLHF. This chain uses TRBV4-2 with TRBJ1-6; 7 bases align to TRBD1. Trimming took 4 bases from V and 6 from J; bases not matched to a gene: 12. Germline CDR1 is LGHNA and CDR2 is YNFKEQ. The CDR3 runs 17 residues.

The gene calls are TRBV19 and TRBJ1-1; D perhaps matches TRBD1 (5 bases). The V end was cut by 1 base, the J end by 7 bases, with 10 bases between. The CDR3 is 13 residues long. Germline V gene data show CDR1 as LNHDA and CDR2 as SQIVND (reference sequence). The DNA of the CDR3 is TGTGCCAGTAGTATAGCAGGGTCGGGTGAAGCTTTCTTT. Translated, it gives CASSIAGSGEAFF.

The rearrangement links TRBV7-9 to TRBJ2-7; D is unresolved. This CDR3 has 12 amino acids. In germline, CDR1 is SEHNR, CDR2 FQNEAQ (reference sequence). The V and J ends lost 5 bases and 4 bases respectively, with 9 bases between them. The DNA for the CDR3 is TGTGCCAGCAGCAGATCGACTTACGAGCAGTACTTC. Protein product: CASSRSTYEQYF.

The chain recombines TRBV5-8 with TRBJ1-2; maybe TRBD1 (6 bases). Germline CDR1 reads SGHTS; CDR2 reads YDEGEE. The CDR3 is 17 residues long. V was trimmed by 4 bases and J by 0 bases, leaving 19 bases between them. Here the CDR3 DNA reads TGTGCCAGCAGCGCGCCTGTCGGGAGGACAGCTAACTATGGCTACACCTTC. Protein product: CASSAPVGRTANYGYTF. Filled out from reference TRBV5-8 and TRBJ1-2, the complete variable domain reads EAGVTQSPTHLIKTRGQQATLRCSPISGHTSVYWYQQALGLGLQFLLWYDEGEERNRGNFPPRFSGRQFPNYSSELNVNALELEDSALYLCASSAPVGRTANYGYTFGSGTRLTVV.

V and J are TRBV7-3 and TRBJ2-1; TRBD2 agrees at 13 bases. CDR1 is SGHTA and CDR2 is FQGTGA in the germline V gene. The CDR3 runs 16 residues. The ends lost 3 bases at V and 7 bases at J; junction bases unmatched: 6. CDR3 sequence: CASSFTGTSGMNEQFF. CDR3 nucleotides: TGTGCCAGCAGCTTCACCGGGACTAGCGGGATGAATGAGCAGTTCTTC.

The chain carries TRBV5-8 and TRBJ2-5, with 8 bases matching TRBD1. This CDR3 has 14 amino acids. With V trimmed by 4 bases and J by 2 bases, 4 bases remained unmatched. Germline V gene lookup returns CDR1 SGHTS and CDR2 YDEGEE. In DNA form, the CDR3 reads TGTGCCAGCAGCGCAGGACAGGGACAAGAGACCCAGTACTTC. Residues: CASSAGQGQETQYF.

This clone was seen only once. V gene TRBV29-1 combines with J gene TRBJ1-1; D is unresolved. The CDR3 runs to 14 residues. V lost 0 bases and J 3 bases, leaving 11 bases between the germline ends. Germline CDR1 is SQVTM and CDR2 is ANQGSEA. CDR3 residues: CSVEDPLGDTEAFF. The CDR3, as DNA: TGCAGCGTTGAAGATCCGCTCGGGGACACTGAAGCTTTCTTT.

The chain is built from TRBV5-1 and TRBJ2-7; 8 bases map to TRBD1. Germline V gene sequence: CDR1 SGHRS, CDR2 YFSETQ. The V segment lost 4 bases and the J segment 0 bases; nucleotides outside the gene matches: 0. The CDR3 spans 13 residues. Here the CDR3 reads CASSTGGSYEQYF. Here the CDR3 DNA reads TGCGCCAGCAGCACAGGGGGCTCCTACGAGCAGTACTTC.

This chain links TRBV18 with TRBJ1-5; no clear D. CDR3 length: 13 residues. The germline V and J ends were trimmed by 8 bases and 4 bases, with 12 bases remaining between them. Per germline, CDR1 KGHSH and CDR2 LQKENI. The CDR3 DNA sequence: TGTGCCAGCCAAGGAGGTGTGAATCAGCCCCAGCATTTT. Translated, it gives CASQGGVNQPQHF. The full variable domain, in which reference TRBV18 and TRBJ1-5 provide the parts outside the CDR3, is NAGVMQNPRHLVRRRGQEARLRCSPMKGHSHVYWYRQLPEEGLKFMVYLQKENIIDESGMPKERFSAEFPKEGPSILRIQQVVRGDSAAYFCASQGGVNQPQHFGDGTRLSIL.

The DNA for the CDR3 is TGTGCCAGCAGTTTACTTGGGGAGACCCAGTACTTC. Amino acids: CASSLLGETQYF. The chain combines TRBV6-6 with TRBJ2-5, with no clear D. The CDR3 totals 12 residues. The V gene lost 4 bases and the J gene lost 5 bases, with 8 bases spanning the gap. Germline CDR1 MNHNY, CDR2 SVGAGI (reference sequence).

The CDR3 region has the DNA TGTGCCACGACCCGGGCCCCAGAACTCTATGGCTACACCTTC. As protein: CATTRAPELYGYTF. The chain employs TRBV19 and TRBJ1-2; no clear D gene. Germline V gene data show CDR1 as LNHDA and CDR2 as SQIVND (reference sequence). The CDR3 runs to 14 residues. V lost 10 bases to trimming and J lost 4 bases, with 19 bases between them. Together with reference TRBV19 and TRBJ1-2, the CDR3 gives the full variable domain: DGGITQSPKYLFRKEGQNVTLSCEQNLNHDAMYWYRQDPGQGLRLIYYSQIVNDFQKGDIAEGYSVSREKKESFPLTVTSAQKNPTAFYLCATTRAPELYGYTFGSGTRLTVV.

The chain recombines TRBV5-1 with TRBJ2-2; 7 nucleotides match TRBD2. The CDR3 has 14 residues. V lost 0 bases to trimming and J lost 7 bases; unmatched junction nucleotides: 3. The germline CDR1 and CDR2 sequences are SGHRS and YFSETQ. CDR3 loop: CASSLAVAGGELFF. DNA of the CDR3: TGCGCCAGCAGCTTGGCCGTAGCGGGCGGGGAGCTGTTTTTT.

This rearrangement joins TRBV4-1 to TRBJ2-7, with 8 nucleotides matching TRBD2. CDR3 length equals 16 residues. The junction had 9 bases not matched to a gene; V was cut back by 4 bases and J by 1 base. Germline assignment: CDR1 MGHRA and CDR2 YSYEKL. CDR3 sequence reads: CASSPYGLANSYEQYF. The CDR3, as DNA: TGCGCCAGCAGCCCCTATGGACTAGCTAATTCCTACGAGCAGTACTTC.

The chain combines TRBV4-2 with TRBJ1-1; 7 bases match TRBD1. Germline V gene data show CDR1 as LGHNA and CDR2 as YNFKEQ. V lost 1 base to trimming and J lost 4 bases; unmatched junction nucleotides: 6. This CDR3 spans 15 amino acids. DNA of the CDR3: TGTGCCAGCAGCCAAGGGTGGGACAGTGGCACTGAAGCTTTCTTT. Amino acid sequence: CASSQGWDSGTEAFF.

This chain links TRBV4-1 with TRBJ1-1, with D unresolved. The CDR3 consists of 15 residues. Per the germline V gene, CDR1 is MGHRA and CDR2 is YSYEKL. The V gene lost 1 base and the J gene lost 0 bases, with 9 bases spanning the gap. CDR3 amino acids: CASSQGHLMNTEAFF. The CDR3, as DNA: TGCGCCAGCAGCCAAGGACACTTAATGAACACTGAAGCTTTCTTT.

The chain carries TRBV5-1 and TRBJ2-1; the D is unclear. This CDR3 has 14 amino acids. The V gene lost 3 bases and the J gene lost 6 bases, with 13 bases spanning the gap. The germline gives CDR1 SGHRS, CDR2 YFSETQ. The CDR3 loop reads CASSSPSSSNEQFF. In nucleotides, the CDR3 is TGCGCCAGCAGCTCCCCATCCTCTAGCAATGAGCAGTTCTTC.

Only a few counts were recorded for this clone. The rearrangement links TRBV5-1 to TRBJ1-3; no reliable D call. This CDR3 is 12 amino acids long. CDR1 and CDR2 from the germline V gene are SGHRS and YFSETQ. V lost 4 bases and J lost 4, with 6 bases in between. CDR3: CASSLPGNTIYF. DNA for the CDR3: TGCGCCAGCAGCCTGCCGGGAAACACCATATATTTT.

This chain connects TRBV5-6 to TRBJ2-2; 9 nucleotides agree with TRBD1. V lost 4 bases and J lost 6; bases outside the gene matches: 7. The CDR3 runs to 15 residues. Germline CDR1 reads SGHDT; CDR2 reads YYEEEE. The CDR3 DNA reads TGTGCCAGCAGCCGGACCGGACAGGGGCCCGGGGAGCTGTTTTTT. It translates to CASSRTGQGPGELFF.

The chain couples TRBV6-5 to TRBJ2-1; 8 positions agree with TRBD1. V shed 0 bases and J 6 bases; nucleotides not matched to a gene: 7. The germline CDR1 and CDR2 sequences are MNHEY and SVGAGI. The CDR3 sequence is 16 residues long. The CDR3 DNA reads TGTGCCAGCAGTTACTCCGGGACAGGTATACTCAATGAGCAGTTCTTC. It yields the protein CASSYSGTGILNEQFF.

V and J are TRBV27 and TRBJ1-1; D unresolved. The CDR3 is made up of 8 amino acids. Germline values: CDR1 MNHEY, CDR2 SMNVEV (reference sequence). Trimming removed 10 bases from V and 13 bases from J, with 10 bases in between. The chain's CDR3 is CATLGDFF. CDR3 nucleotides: TGTGCCACCCTCGGTGATTTCTTT.